A single sample gave rise to the 25 T cell receptor beta chains below, sequenced in a study of T cells in localized non-small cell lung cancer. Sequencing was performed with immunoSEQ multiplex PCR; in TCRdb, only in-frame clones are kept and a portion is missing. The table lists about 35,000 clones, approximately 92% of them singletons. The starting material was peripheral blood, obtained before any cancer treatment. These receptors were obtained from a female donor of 60 years or more with stage I lung adenocarcinoma.

The V call is TRBV7-6, the J call TRBJ2-3; 11 bases align to TRBD2. The V gene end was trimmed by 3 bases and the J gene end by 6 bases; junction bases not matched to a gene: 2. CDR1 and CDR2 from the germline V gene are SGHVS and FNYEAQ. The CDR3 is 14 residues long. CDR3 amino acids: CASSFSGGVDTQYF. The CDR3 DNA reads as TGTGCCAGCAGCTTTAGCGGGGGGGTCGATACGCAGTATTTT.

The genes are TRBV11-2 and TRBJ2-5; D may match TRBD1 or TRBD2 (7 bases each). This CDR3 is 15 amino acids long. V lost 7 bases and J lost 4, with 19 bases in between. Germline CDR1 is SGHAT and CDR2 is FQNNGV. For the CDR3, the DNA is TGTGCCAGCACCACGGGAGGACAGGAGGGAGAGACCCAGTACTTC. This codes for CASTTGGQEGETQYF.

This clone is a singleton in its sample. The V and J genes are TRBV12-5 and TRBJ1-5, with D perhaps matching TRBD1 (5 bases). The ends were cut back, 2 bases at V and 1 base at J, with 15 bases in the middle. This CDR3 comprises 17 residues. CDR1 is LGHNT and CDR2 is FRNRAP in the germline V gene. CDR3 sequence (DNA): TGTGCTAGTGGTTTGACGGCGTCGGGGGGGAGCAATCAGCCCCAGCATTTT. Encoded protein: CASGLTASGGSNQPQHF.

The genes are TRBV6-1 and TRBJ1-1; D is unclear. V was trimmed by 1 base and J by 0 bases, leaving 6 bases between them. CDR1 and CDR2 (germline): MNHNS, SASEGT. This CDR3 contains 14 residues. In nucleotides, the CDR3 is TGTGCCAGCAGTGAAGTGAGAATGAACACTGAAGCTTTCTTT. It encodes CASSEVRMNTEAFF.

Only one count was recorded for this clone. The chain combines TRBV9 with TRBJ2-7, with 10 bases matching TRBD1. The V segment lost 3 bases and the J segment 3 bases; nucleotides outside the gene matches: 9. CDR1 is SGDLS and CDR2 is YYNGEE in the germline V gene. This CDR3 region has 16 residues. This CDR3 is CASSARQGASDYEQYF. The CDR3 nucleotides are TGTGCCAGCAGCGCCAGACAGGGGGCCTCCGACTACGAGCAGTACTTC.

This chain links TRBV30 with TRBJ1-3; 7 bases are a match to TRBD1. Germline CDR1 reads GTSNPN; CDR2 reads SVGIG (reference sequence). V gave up 4 bases and J gave up 4 bases; unmatched junction bases: 1. CDR3 length equals 12 residues. Here the CDR3 reads CAWKTGGNTIYF. DNA of the CDR3: TGTGCCTGGAAGACAGGGGGAAACACCATATATTTT.

This chain connects TRBV11-3 to TRBJ2-2; D ambiguous. The CDR3 extends over 14 amino acids. V was trimmed by 2 bases and J by 1 base, leaving 5 bases between them. CDR1 and CDR2 (germline): SGHNT, YENEEA. The CDR3 sequence: CASSLSRNTGELFF. The CDR3 DNA reads as TGTGCCAGCAGCTTATCCAGGAACACCGGGGAGCTGTTTTTT.

The J gene is TRBJ2-1, the V gene TRBV4-1; D ambiguous. This CDR3 region has 18 residues. Germline V gives CDR1 MGHRA, CDR2 YSYEKL. V shed 0 bases and J shed 0 bases, with 15 bases lying between them. The CDR3 here is CASSQDRANDFSYNEQFF. CDR3 in DNA: TGCGCCAGCAGCCAAGATCGTGCTAATGATTTCTCCTACAATGAGCAGTTCTTC.

The rearrangement links TRBV7-9 to TRBJ1-5; the D gene is possibly TRBD1 (5 bases). V dropped 2 bases and J dropped 1 base, with 9 bases sitting between them. The CDR3 runs to 15 residues. Per the germline V gene, CDR1 is SEHNR and CDR2 is FQNEAQ (reference sequence). The CDR3 reads CASSLSGDSNQPQHF. CDR3 nucleotides: TGTGCCAGCAGCTTATCCGGGGACAGCAATCAGCCCCAGCATTTT.

The gene calls are TRBV6-1 and TRBJ1-5, with 8 bases identical to TRBD1. Trimming took 5 bases from V and 4 from J; bases not matched to a gene: 1. This CDR3 is built from 13 residues. Germline V gene data show CDR1 as MNHNS and CDR2 as SASEGT. The CDR3 sequence is CASSRTGNQPQHF. DNA of the CDR3: TGTGCCAGCAGTAGGACAGGGAATCAGCCCCAGCATTTT.

This clone was detected only once. This chain joins TRBV5-1 and TRBJ1-2; 8 positions match TRBD1. V lost 0 bases and J lost 4; bases outside the gene matches: 5. Germline values: CDR1 SGHRS, CDR2 YFSETQ. This CDR3 region has 15 residues. CDR3 protein: CASSLGQGSGYGYTF. The CDR3, as DNA: TGCGCCAGCAGCTTGGGACAGGGGAGCGGCTATGGCTACACCTTC.

Remarks on this clone: The DNA is omitted, as the CDR3 cannot be located on it reliably, and the CDR3 follows TCRdb's listing. V is TRBV12-5 and J is TRBJ1-2; TRBD1 is the table's D call, not checked against the DNA. The CDR3 is 15 residues long, counting both termini. The germline V gene encodes CDR1 LGHNT and CDR2 FRNRAP. CDR3 sequence: CASGLVMGSNFGYTF.

This clone showed up just once. The genes are TRBV19 and TRBJ1-2; D gene unclear. This CDR3 region has 13 residues. Per the germline V gene, CDR1 is LNHDA and CDR2 is SQIVND (reference sequence). V was pared by 7 bases and J by 3 bases, with 12 bases between. Here the CDR3 reads CASNFGGYYGYTF. Here the CDR3 DNA reads TGTGCCAGTAACTTCGGTGGGTACTATGGCTACACCTTC.

The chain joins TRBV5-1 to TRBJ2-5; 11 bases map to TRBD1. The V gene's germline CDR1 is SGHRS and CDR2 YFSETQ. CDR3 length: 14 residues. The junction had 4 bases not matched to a gene; V was cut back by 4 bases and J by 5 bases. The CDR3 sequence is CASSLGTGGETQYF. CDR3 DNA sequence: TGCGCCAGCAGCCTCGGGACAGGGGGGGAGACCCAGTACTTC.

A single count supports this clone. The gene calls are TRBV28 and TRBJ1-2; 8 positions match TRBD1. The CDR3 totals 12 residues. CDR1 is MDHEN and CDR2 is SYDVKM in the germline V gene. CDR3 nucleotide sequence: TGTGGGACCGGGACAGGAGACTATGGCTACACCTTC. Residues: CGTGTGDYGYTF.

CDR3 DNA: TGTGCCAGCAGGCGGACAGCGGACAATGAGCAGTTCTTC. Its protein is CASRRTADNEQFF. V usage is TRBV6-6 and J usage is TRBJ2-1; D is perhaps TRBD1 (6 bases). V lost 6 bases, J lost 5 bases, and 11 bases lay in between. CDR1 is MNHNY, CDR2 SVGAGI, per germline (reference sequence). CDR3 size: 13 residues.

The chain links TRBV5-4 to TRBJ2-3; D not resolved. CDR1 and CDR2 from the germline V gene are SGHNT and YYREEE (reference sequence). The ends were cut back, 4 bases at V and 0 bases at J, with 6 bases in the middle. CDR3 length equals 13 residues. The CDR3 loop is CASSQTSTDTQYF. Written as DNA, the CDR3 is TGTGCCAGCAGCCAAACTAGCACAGATACGCAGTATTTT. The complete variable domain, with remaining parts taken from reference TRBV5-4 and TRBJ2-3, reads ETGVTQSPTHLIKTRGQQVTLRCSSQSGHNTVSWYQQALGQGPQFIFQYYREEENGRGNFPPRFSGLQFPNYSSELNVNALELDDSALYLCASSQTSTDTQYFGPGTRLTVL.

This clone came up once. The chain uses TRBV30 and TRBJ1-1, with TRBD1 matching 7 bases. Looked up from germline, CDR1 is GTSNPN and CDR2 is SVGIG (reference sequence). V lost 2 bases to trimming and J lost 14 bases; unmatched junction nucleotides: 14. The CDR3 totals 13 residues. The DNA for the CDR3 is TGTGCCTGGAGTATCGGGGGACAGTCAAAACCCTTCTTT. This codes for CAWSIGGQSKPFF.

The V and J genes are TRBV6-4 and TRBJ2-1; the D is unclear. In germline, CDR1 is MRHNA, CDR2 SNTAGT. V lost 4 bases and J lost 6, with 13 bases in between. The CDR3 extends over 14 amino acids. As DNA, the CDR3 is TGTGCCAGCAGTGGTGGTTCACCACTCAATGAGCAGTTCTTC. Translating it yields CASSGGSPLNEQFF.

The chain uses TRBV6-5 and TRBJ1-1; possibly TRBD1 for D (5 bases). The CDR3 runs 14 residues. Germline CDR1 is MNHEY and CDR2 is SVGAGI. V was trimmed by 3 bases and J by 3 bases, leaving 11 bases between them. CDR3 coding DNA: TGTGCCAGCAGTTATAAGGGGTTCGACACTGAAGCTTTCTTT. Its translation: CASSYKGFDTEAFF.

This sequence joins TRBV5-5 and TRBJ2-2; D possibly corresponds to TRBD1 (6 bases). This CDR3 has 16 residues. Germline values: CDR1 SGHKS, CDR2 YYEKEE (reference sequence). Trimming took off 1 base at V and 0 bases at J, with 10 bases between the two ends. For the CDR3, the DNA is TGTGCCAGCAGCTTGAGGGGGAGAGCGAACACCGGGGAGCTGTTTTTT. Translated: CASSLRGRANTGELFF.

The chain links TRBV19 to TRBJ2-1, with TRBD1 matching 7 bases. CDR1 and CDR2 (germline): LNHDA, SQIVND (reference sequence). CDR3 length equals 17 residues. Trimming at V came to 1 base and at J to 0 bases, leaving 6 bases not matched to a gene. For the CDR3, the DNA is TGTGCCAGTAGTATAGGCCAGGGGGTTGGCTCCTACAATGAGCAGTTCTTC. Its protein product is CASSIGQGVGSYNEQFF.

This chain links TRBV7-2 with TRBJ2-5; D possibly corresponds to TRBD1 (6 bases). This CDR3 region has 12 residues. The V end was cut by 3 bases, the J end by 5 bases, with 7 bases between. Germline values: CDR1 SGHTA, CDR2 FQGNSA. CDR3 region: CASSFTGETQYF. CDR3 in DNA: TGTGCCAGCAGCTTTACAGGGGAGACCCAGTACTTC.

The rearrangement joins TRBV10-3 to TRBJ1-1, with 7 nucleotides matching TRBD1. The CDR3 is 13 residues long. Per the germline V gene, CDR1 is ENHRY and CDR2 is SYGVKD. J gave up 3 bases and V 6 bases, and 4 bases lay outside the gene matches. The CDR3, as DNA: TGTGCCATCAGCACTCAGGGGGACACTGAAGCTTTCTTT. It translates to CAISTQGDTEAFF.

V is TRBV6-1 and J is TRBJ1-3; D unclear. Germline V CDR1 and CDR2: MNHNS, SASEGT. V gave up 8 bases and J gave up 4 bases, with 3 bases separating them. The CDR3 covers 10 residues. CDR3 in DNA: TGTGCCAGCCTCGGAAACACCATATATTTT. Encoded protein: CASLGNTIYF.